These 23 T cell receptor beta chains came from one sample sequenced in a study of identical twins. TCRdb independently ran MiXCR on the 5' RACE reads; one entry per CDR3 protein. The table lists about 700,000 distinct CDR3 sequences, over 8.5% of them singletons. The same sample was also studied in work on yellow fever vaccine responses in identical twins.

Material: PBMCs. The receptors stem from a woman younger than 30 in good health.

This chain connects TRBV5-1 to TRBJ2-2, with D unresolved. The V and J ends lost 0 bases and 5 bases respectively, with 14 bases between them. The CDR3 loop spans 16 amino acids. CDR1 and CDR2 (germline): SGHRS, YFSETQ. CDR3 sequence: CASSLGASGITGELFF. CDR3 DNA sequence: TGCGCCAGCAGCTTGGGGGCCAGTGGAATTACCGGGGAGCTGTTTTTT.

A few counts support this clonotype. V and J are TRBV7-2 and TRBJ2-1, with D unclear. The CDR3 length is 12 residues. Germline V gives CDR1 SGHTA, CDR2 FQGNSA. Trimming cost V 4 bases and J 7 bases, with 8 bases left between them. The CDR3 bases are TGTGCCAGCAGCTATTTTGCGAATGAGCAGTTCTTC. Translated: CASSYFANEQFF.

At least ten counts were recorded for this clonotype. The gene calls are TRBV12-3 or TRBV12-4 and TRBJ1-1; 8 bases are shared with TRBD1. The CDR3 runs to 15 residues. V trimming: 2 bases; J trimming: 1 base; junction bases outside the gene matches: 3. In DNA form, the CDR3 reads TGTGCCAGCAGTTTATCCACAGGGGGGAACACTGAAGCTTTCTTT. Its translation is CASSLSTGGNTEAFF.

The chain combines TRBV28 with TRBJ2-1, with a possible D match to TRBD1 (5 bases). Trimming pared 3 bases from V and 3 bases from J, leaving 12 bases between. Germline-derived CDR1 and CDR2 are MDHEN and SYDVKM. The CDR3 loop spans 15 amino acids. As DNA, the CDR3 is TGTGCCAGCAGTTTTGCCAGGGAAGTCTACAATGAGCAGTTCTTC. Protein product: CASSFAREVYNEQFF.

The chain has TRBV12-3 or TRBV12-4 and TRBJ2-2; D unresolved. The CDR3 contains 13 residues. Trimming removed 2 bases from V and 6 bases from J, with 7 bases in between. Here the CDR3 reads CASSLTSAGELFF. The DNA for the CDR3 is TGTGCCAGCAGTTTAACGAGCGCCGGGGAGCTGTTTTTT.

The chain links TRBV7-2 to TRBJ2-7; maybe TRBD2 (6 bases). This CDR3 has 14 amino acids. Deletions cut 2 bases from V and 0 bases from J, with 8 bases between. CDR1 and CDR2 from the germline V gene are SGHTA and FQGNSA. The CDR3 here is CASSLWGVSYEQYF. The DNA of the CDR3 is TGTGCCAGCAGCTTATGGGGGGTCTCCTACGAGCAGTACTTC.

This clonotype came up a few times. The V call is TRBV5-6, the J call TRBJ1-4, with D perhaps matching TRBD1 (5 bases). Germline loops: CDR1 SGHDT, CDR2 YYEEEE. This CDR3 is built from 15 residues. Trimming took off 2 bases at V and 0 bases at J, with 8 bases between the two ends. The CDR3 region has the DNA TGTGCCAGCAGCTTAACGACAGCAACTAATGAAAAACTGTTTTTT. Residues: CASSLTTATNEKLFF.

This clonotype has a handful of counts. The chain uses TRBV3-1 and TRBJ2-2, with D possibly matching TRBD2 (6 bases). Looked up from germline, CDR1 is LGHDT and CDR2 is YNNKEL (reference sequence). Trimming shortened V by 7 bases and J by 2 bases, and 11 bases separated the two germline ends. The CDR3 contains 14 residues. Here the CDR3 reads CASKGLPNTGELFF. Here the CDR3 DNA reads TGTGCCAGCAAGGGACTCCCTAACACCGGGGAGCTGTTTTTT. Complete variable domain (other parts from reference TRBV3-1 and TRBJ2-2): DTAVSQTPKYLVTQMGNDKSIKCEQNLGHDTMYWYKQDSKKFLKIMFSYNNKELIINETVPNRFSPKSPDKAHLNLHINSLELGDSAVYFCASKGLPNTGELFFGEGSRLTVL.

The CDR3 coding sequence is TGTGCCAGCAGCCCCACCCTAGCGGGAGTGTTAGCAGATACGCAGTATTTT. As protein: CASSPTLAGVLADTQYF. This chain joins TRBV3-1 and TRBJ2-3, with 10 nucleotides matching TRBD2. There are 17 residues in the CDR3. The trim removed 4 bases at V and 4 bases at J, leaving 11 bases unmatched. Germline V CDR1 and CDR2: LGHDT, YNNKEL (reference sequence).

This clonotype has just a few counts. The V and J genes are TRBV5-1 and TRBJ2-5; D gene unclear. V dropped 4 bases and J dropped 4 bases, with 14 bases sitting between them. This CDR3 spans 14 amino acids. Germline CDR1 and CDR2: SGHRS and YFSETQ. The CDR3 DNA reads TGCGCCAGCAGCCCTGTGGCTAGTGGAGAGACCCAGTACTTC. It encodes CASSPVASGETQYF. The variable domain in full, completed from reference TRBV5-1 and TRBJ2-5, reads KAGVTQTPRYLIKTRGQQVTLSCSPISGHRSVSWYQQTPGQGLQFLFEYFSETQRNKGNFPGRFSGRQFSNSRSEMNVSTLELGDSALYLCASSPVASGETQYFGPGTRLLVL.

This clonotype was detected a few times. The V gene is TRBV11-2, the J gene TRBJ2-1; a weak D match, TRBD2 (5 bases). The CDR3 contains 15 residues. CDR1 SGHAT and CDR2 FQNNGV come from the germline V gene. The V gene lost 2 bases and the J gene lost 7 bases, with 15 bases spanning the gap. DNA for the CDR3: TGTGCCAGCAGCTTAATGGCACAACTAGGAAATGAGCAGTTCTTC. This sequence encodes CASSLMAQLGNEQFF.

This clonotype was picked up a small number of times. The rearrangement uses TRBV29-1 and TRBJ2-7; 10 bases agree with TRBD2. The CDR3 runs to 16 residues. After removal of 0 bases from V and 4 bases from J, the junction contained 9 bases not matched to a gene. Germline V gene data show CDR1 as SQVTM and CDR2 as ANQGSEA. The CDR3 region has the DNA TGCAGCGTTGAAGATCGGGCTAGCGGGAGTAGGTACGAGCAGTACTTC. Protein product: CSVEDRASGSRYEQYF.

The V call is TRBV5-1, the J call TRBJ1-1, with D unclear. Trimming took off 0 bases at V and 5 bases at J, with 11 bases between the two ends. Germline V gene data show CDR1 as SGHRS and CDR2 as YFSETQ. The CDR3 is 14 amino acids. This CDR3 reads CASSLVKSGTEAFF. As DNA, the CDR3 is TGCGCCAGCAGCTTGGTAAAGAGCGGGACTGAAGCTTTCTTT.

This clonotype came up a few times. The rearrangement joins TRBV27 to TRBJ2-7; 9 bases map to TRBD1. The germline CDR1 and CDR2 sequences are MNHEY and SMNVEV (reference sequence). Unmatched junction bases numbered 11, after V lost 5 bases and J lost 3 bases. The CDR3 contains 16 residues. In DNA form, the CDR3 reads TGTGCCAGCAGTAGCGGACAGGGGATGAGGGTCTACGAGCAGTACTTC. Protein sequence: CASSSGQGMRVYEQYF.

This rearrangement joins TRBV4-3 to TRBJ2-1; D is perhaps TRBD2 (5 bases). Trimming took 0 bases from V and 1 from J, leaving 10 bases between them. Germline lookup yields CDR1 LGHNA and CDR2 YSLEER. CDR3 length: 16 residues. This chain's CDR3 is CASSQDRGPSYNEQFF. Here the CDR3 DNA reads TGCGCCAGCAGCCAAGATCGGGGTCCATCCTACAATGAGCAGTTCTTC.

This clonotype has a count of ten or more. The V call is TRBV5-1, the J call TRBJ2-1; no clear D gene. CDR1 is SGHRS and CDR2 is YFSETQ in the germline V gene. Trimming took 5 bases from V and 7 from J, leaving 22 bases between them. The CDR3 loop spans 16 amino acids. The CDR3, as DNA: TGCGCCAGCAGTCCGCCCCCACCTCTGGGCCCAAATGAGCAGTTCTTC. It yields the protein CASSPPPPLGPNEQFF.

In this sample, this clonotype turned up a few times. The chain is built from TRBV4-2 and TRBJ2-5; TRBD2 agrees at 12 bases. Trimming cost V 2 bases and J 2 bases; bases outside gene matches: 6. The germline CDR1 and CDR2 sequences are LGHNA and YNFKEQ. CDR3 length: 17 residues. CDR3 DNA: TGTGCCAGCAGCCAACTTACTAGCGGGGGGCTGCAAGAGACCCAGTACTTC. It yields the protein CASSQLTSGGLQETQYF.

The sample holds a few counts of this clonotype. V gene TRBV6-6 combines with J gene TRBJ1-2; D possibly corresponds to TRBD1 (6 bases). The ends were cut back, 11 bases at V and 7 bases at J, with 20 bases in the middle. The CDR3 spans 13 residues. CDR1 MNHNY and CDR2 SVGAGI come from the germline V gene (reference sequence). The CDR3 DNA reads as TGTGCCCTACAGGGAGATCAAGAAGGTGGCTACACCTTC. It translates to CALQGDQEGGYTF.

This clonotype was observed at least ten times. The chain uses TRBV7-9 and TRBJ2-1, with TRBD1 identical over 7 bases. V dropped 5 bases and J dropped 6; count of bases not matched to a gene: 4. The CDR3 length is 13 residues. The germline V gene has CDR1 SEHNR and CDR2 FQNEAQ (reference sequence). The CDR3 nucleotides are TGTGCCAGCAGCAACAGGGGTGGCAATGAGCAGTTCTTC. Its protein is CASSNRGGNEQFF.

The V call is TRBV6-1, the J call TRBJ2-7; TRBD1 matches 9 bases. J gave up 3 bases and V 5 bases, and 11 bases lay outside the gene matches. CDR3 length: 16 amino acids. Germline lookup yields CDR1 MNHNS and CDR2 SASEGT. The CDR3 nucleotides read TGTGCCAGCAGTAGACAGACCGGGACAGGGTACTACGAGCAGTACTTC. This translates into CASSRQTGTGYYEQYF.

There are a few counts of this clonotype. The chain joins TRBV12-3 or TRBV12-4 to TRBJ2-7; 9 bases are a match to TRBD1. The V gene end was trimmed by 6 bases and the J gene end by 6 bases; junction bases not matched to a gene: 12. The CDR3 is made up of 15 amino acids. CDR3 sequence reads: CASSPTGTGPGEQYF. CDR3 in DNA: TGTGCCAGCAGCCCAACCGGGACAGGGCCCGGCGAGCAGTACTTC.

V gene TRBV11-2 combines with J gene TRBJ2-1; TRBD2 matches 11 bases. The CDR3 runs 16 residues. V was pared by 5 bases and J by 6 bases, with 9 bases of the junction left unmatched. The germline gives CDR1 SGHAT, CDR2 FQNNGV. CDR3 protein: CASSLFSGGAANEQFF. In DNA form, the CDR3 reads TGTGCCAGCAGCCTCTTTAGCGGGGGGGCTGCCAATGAGCAGTTCTTC.

This clonotype appeared a few times. The rearrangement links TRBV5-1 to TRBJ2-6; a possible D gene is TRBD2 (5 bases). Trimming stripped 3 bases from V and 1 base from J, with 14 bases between. Germline CDR1 is SGHRS and CDR2 is YFSETQ. This CDR3 contains 17 residues. The chain's CDR3 is CASSWATRGSGANVLTF. As DNA, the CDR3 is TGCGCCAGCAGCTGGGCGACCCGGGGTTCTGGGGCCAACGTCCTGACTTTC. Drawing the rest from reference TRBV5-1 and TRBJ2-6, the complete variable domain is KAGVTQTPRYLIKTRGQQVTLSCSPISGHRSVSWYQQTPGQGLQFLFEYFSETQRNKGNFPGRFSGRQFSNSRSEMNVSTLELGDSALYLCASSWATRGSGANVLTFGAGSRLTVL.